This T cell receptor beta chain is from a study of T cell clonotyping in hematopoietic cell transplantation. Using immunoSEQ multiplex PCR, the repertoire was profiled, and TCRdb retains in-frame clones only, with some absent. The sample has around 7,000 clones, around 94% seen once; the top ten hold under 1.5%. This clone was picked up one time. The CDR3 is 11 residues long. From germline, CDR1 is GTSNPN and CDR2 SVGIG (reference sequence). V was trimmed by 0 bases and J by 13 bases, leaving 12 bases between them. The chain joins TRBV30 to TRBJ1-2, with a tentative D call TRBD1 (5 bases). This TCR came from a male patient between 55 and 70 years old who had an allogeneic stem cell transplant from an unrelated donor, so T cells may come from the graft donor. Some clones in this sample may be carry-over from other donors' samples. The sequencing used peripheral blood mononuclear cells, collected 30 days after allogeneic stem cell transplant. CDR3 region: CAWSVQALLTF. CDR3 in DNA: TGTGCCTGGAGTGTACAGGCTCTCCTCACCTTC.